One T cell receptor (beta chain) is described in this entry. With V trimmed by 5 bases and J by 7 bases, 5 bases remained unmatched. The CDR3 contains 15 residues. In germline, CDR1 is SGHRS, CDR2 YFSETQ. Blood CD4+ CD25-low CD127-high conventional T cells supplied the genomic DNA template. This entry comes from a study of regulatory and conventional T cells in RAG deficiency. Sequencing was performed with immunoSEQ multiplex PCR; in TCRdb, only in-frame clones are kept and a portion is missing. Of 20,000 to 25,000 clones listed, 93% were seen once; the top ten hold roughly 0.73%. Another study also made use of these data, one on regulatory T cells. Per that paper: Amplification used 52 TRBV primers and 13 TRBJ primers.

This chain links TRBV5-1 with TRBJ1-6; 11 bases are a match to TRBD1. This TCR came from a human donor in good health. Input material: CD4+ T cells sorted from blood. The CDR3 coding sequence is TGCGCCAGCAGAGGACAGGGGGCTTCCAATTCACCCCTCCACTTT. It translates to CASRGQGASNSPLHF.